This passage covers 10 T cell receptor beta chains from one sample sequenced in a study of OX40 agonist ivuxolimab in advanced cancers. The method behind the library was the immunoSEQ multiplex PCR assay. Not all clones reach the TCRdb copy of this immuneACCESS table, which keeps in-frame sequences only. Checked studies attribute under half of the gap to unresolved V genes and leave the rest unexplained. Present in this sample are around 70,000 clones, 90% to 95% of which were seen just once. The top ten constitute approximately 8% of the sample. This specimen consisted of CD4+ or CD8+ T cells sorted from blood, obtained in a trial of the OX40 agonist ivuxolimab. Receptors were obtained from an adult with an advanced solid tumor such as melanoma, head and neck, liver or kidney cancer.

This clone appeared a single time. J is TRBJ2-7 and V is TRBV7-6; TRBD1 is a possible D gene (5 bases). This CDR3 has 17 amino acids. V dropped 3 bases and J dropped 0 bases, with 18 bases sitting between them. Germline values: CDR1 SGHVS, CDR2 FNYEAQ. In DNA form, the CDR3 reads TGTGCCAGCAGCTTCTCACGCAGGGTGGAGAGCTCCTACGAGCAGTACTTC. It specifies CASSFSRRVESSYEQYF.

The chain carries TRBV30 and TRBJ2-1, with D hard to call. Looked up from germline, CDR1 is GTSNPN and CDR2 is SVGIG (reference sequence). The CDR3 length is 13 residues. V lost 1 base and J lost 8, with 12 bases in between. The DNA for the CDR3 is TGTGCCTGGAGTGCCTCGACCGTCCATGAGCAGTTCTTC. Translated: CAWSASTVHEQFF.

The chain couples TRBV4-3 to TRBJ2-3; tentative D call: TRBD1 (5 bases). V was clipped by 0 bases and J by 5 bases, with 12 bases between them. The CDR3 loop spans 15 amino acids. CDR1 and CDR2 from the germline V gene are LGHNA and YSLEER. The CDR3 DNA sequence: TGCGCCAGCAGCCAAGATTCCCGAACAGGAGATACGCAGTATTTT. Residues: CASSQDSRTGDTQYF.

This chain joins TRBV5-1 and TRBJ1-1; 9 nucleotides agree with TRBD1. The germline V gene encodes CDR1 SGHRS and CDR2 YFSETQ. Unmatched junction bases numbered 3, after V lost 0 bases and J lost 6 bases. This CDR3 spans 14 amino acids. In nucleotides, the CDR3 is TGCGCCAGCAGCTTGGGTGGGACAGGGTCTGAAGCTTTCTTT. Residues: CASSLGGTGSEAFF.

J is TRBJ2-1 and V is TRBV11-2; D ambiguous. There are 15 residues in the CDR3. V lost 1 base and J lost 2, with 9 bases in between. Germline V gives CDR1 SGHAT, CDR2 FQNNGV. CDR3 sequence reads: CASSLGASPYNEQFF. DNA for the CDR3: TGTGCCAGCAGCTTAGGGGCTAGTCCCTACAATGAGCAGTTCTTC.

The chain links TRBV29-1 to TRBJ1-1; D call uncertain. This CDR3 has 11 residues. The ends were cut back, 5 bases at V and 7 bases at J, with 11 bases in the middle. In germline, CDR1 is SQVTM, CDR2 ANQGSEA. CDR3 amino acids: CSVRTANEAFF. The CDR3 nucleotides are TGCAGCGTTCGGACGGCTAATGAAGCTTTCTTT.

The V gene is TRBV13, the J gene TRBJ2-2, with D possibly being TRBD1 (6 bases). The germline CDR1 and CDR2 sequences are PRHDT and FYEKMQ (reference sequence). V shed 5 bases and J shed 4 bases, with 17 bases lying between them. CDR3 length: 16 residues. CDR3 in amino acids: CASSTDRSPRTGELFF. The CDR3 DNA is TGTGCCAGCAGCACCGACAGGTCGCCGCGCACCGGGGAGCTGTTTTTT.

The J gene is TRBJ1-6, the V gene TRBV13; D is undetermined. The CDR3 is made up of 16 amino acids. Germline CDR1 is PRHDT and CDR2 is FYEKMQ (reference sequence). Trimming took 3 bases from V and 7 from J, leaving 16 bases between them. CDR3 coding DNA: TGTGCCAGCAGCTTGCAAACGGAGCTTGGGAATTCACCCCTCCACTTT. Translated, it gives CASSLQTELGNSPLHF.

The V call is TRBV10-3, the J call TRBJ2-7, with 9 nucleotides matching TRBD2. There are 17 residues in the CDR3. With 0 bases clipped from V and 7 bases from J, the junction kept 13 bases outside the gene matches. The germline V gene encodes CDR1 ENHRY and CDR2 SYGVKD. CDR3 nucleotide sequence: TGTGCCATCAGTGAGTCCCGCGTAGCGGGGGCTCGTGATGAGCAGTACTTC. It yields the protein CAISESRVAGARDEQYF.

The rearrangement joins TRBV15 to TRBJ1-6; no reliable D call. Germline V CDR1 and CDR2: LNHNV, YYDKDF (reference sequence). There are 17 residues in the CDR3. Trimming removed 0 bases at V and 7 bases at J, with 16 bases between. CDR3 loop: CATSRDKWTLGNSPLHF. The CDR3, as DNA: TGTGCCACCAGCAGAGATAAATGGACCCTGGGAAATTCACCCCTCCACTTT.